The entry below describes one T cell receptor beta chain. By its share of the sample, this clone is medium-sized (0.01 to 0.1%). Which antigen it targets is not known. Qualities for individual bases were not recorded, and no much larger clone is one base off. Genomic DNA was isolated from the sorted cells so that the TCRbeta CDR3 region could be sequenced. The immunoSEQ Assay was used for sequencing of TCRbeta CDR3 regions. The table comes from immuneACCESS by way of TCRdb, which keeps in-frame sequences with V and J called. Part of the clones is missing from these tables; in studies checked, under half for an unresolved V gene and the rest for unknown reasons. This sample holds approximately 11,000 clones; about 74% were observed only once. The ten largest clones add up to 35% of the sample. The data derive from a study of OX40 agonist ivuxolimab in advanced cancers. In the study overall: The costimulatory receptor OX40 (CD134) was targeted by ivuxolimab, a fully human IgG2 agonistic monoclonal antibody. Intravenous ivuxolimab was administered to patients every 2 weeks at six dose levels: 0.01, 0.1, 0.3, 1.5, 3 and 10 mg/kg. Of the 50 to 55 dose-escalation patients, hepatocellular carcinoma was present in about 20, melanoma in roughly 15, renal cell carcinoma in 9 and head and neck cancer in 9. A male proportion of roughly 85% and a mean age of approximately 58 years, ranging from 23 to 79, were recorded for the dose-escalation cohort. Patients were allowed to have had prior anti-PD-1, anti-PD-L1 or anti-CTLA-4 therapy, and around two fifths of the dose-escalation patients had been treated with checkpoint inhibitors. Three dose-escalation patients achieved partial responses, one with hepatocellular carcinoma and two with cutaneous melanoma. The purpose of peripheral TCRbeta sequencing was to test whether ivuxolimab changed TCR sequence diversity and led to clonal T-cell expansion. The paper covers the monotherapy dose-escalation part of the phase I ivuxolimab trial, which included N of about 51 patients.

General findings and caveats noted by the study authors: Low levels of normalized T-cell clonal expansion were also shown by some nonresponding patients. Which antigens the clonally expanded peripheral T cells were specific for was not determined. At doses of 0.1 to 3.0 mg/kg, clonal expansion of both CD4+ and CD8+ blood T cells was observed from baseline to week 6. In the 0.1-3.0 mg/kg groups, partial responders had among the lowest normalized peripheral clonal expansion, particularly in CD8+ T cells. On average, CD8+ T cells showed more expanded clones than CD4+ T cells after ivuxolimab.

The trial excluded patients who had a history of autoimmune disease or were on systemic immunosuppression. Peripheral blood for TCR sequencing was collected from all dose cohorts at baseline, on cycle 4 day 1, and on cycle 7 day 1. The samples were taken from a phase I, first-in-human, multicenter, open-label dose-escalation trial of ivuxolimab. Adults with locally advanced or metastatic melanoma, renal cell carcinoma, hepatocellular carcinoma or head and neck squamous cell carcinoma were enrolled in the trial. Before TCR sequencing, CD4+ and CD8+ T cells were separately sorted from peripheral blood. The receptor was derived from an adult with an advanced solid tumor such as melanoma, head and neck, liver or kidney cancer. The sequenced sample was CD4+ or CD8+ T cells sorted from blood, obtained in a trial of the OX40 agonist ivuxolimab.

The CDR3 is CASQRGAGITYEQYF. The sequenced DNA: TGTGCCAGCCAGCGGGGGGCGGGCATCACCTACGAGCAGTACTTC. The chain uses TRBV27 and TRBJ2-7, and TRBD2 aligns with 9 junction nucleotides. Inclusive of the bounding cysteine and phenylalanine, the CDR3 is 15 residues long. Of all the DNA, just the CDR3 is kept, 45 bases in frame from base 1. Compared with germline, V lacks 8 bases and J lacks 2 bases; bases without a gene match: 10. Looking up the germline V gene (reference sequence) yields CDR1 MNHEY and CDR2 SMNVEV.